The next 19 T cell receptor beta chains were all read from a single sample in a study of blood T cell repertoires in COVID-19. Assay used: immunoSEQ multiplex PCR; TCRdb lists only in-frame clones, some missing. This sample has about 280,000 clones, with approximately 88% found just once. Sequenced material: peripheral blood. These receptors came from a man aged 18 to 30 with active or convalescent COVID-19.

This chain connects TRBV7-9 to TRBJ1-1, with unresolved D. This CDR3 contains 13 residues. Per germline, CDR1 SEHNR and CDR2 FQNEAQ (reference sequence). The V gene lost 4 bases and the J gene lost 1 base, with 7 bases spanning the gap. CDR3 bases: TGTGCCAGCAGCTCGGGAAAGAACACTGAAGCTTTCTTT. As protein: CASSSGKNTEAFF. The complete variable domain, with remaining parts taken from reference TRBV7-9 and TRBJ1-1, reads DTGVSQNPRHKITKRGQNVTFRCDPISEHNRLYWYRQTLGQGPEFLTYFQNEAQLEKSRLLSDRFSAERPKGSFSTLEIQRTEQGDSAMYLCASSSGKNTEAFFGQGTRLTVV.

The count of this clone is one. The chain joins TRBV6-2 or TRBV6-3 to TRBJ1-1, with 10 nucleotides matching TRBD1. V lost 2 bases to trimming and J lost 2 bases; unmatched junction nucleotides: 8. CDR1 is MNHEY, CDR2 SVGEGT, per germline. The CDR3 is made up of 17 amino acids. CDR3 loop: CASSYRRDRGSNTEAFF. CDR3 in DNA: TGTGCCAGCAGTTACCGTAGGGACAGGGGCTCCAACACTGAAGCTTTCTTT.

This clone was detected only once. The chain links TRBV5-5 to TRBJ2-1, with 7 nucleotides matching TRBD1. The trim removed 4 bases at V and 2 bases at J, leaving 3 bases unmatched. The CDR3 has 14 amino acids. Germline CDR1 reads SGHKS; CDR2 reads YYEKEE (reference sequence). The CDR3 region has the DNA TGTGCCAGCAGCCTCGGGACAGCCTACAATGAGCAGTTCTTC. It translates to CASSLGTAYNEQFF.

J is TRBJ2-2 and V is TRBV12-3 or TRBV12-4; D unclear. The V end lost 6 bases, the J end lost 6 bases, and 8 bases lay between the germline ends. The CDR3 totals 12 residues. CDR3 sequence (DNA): TGTGCCAGCAGGCGGTTGCCCGGGGAGCTGTTTTTT. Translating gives CASRRLPGELFF.

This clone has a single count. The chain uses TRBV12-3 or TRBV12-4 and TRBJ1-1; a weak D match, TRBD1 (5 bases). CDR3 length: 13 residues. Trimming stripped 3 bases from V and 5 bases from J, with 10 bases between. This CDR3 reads CASSFRQSTEAFF. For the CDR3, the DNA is TGTGCCAGCAGTTTTAGACAGTCAACTGAAGCTTTCTTT.

The CDR3 is CASSSLLAGGGGHNEQFF. As DNA, the CDR3 is TGTGCCAGCAGCTCCCTACTAGCGGGGGGCGGGGGTCACAATGAGCAGTTCTTC. This rearrangement joins TRBV7-7 to TRBJ2-1; 12 nucleotides agree with TRBD2. The CDR3 runs 18 residues. Germline V lookup: CDR1 SSHAT, CDR2 FNYEAQ (reference sequence). J gave up 5 bases and V 4 bases, and 12 bases lay outside the gene matches.

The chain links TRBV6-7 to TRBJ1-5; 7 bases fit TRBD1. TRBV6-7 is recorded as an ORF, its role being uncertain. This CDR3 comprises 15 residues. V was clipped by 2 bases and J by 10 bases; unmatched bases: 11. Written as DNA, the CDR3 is TGTGCCAGCAGTTACACGATTGACAGGGACCAACCCCAGCATTTT. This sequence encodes CASSYTIDRDQPQHF.

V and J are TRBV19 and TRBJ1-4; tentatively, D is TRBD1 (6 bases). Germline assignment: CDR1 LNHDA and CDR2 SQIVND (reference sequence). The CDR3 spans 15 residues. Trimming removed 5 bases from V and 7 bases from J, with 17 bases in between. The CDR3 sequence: CASSPQGIRGEKLFF. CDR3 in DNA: TGTGCCAGTAGTCCTCAGGGGATCAGGGGTGAAAAACTGTTTTTT. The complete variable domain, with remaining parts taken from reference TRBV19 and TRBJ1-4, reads DGGITQSPKYLFRKEGQNVTLSCEQNLNHDAMYWYRQDPGQGLRLIYYSQIVNDFQKGDIAEGYSVSREKKESFPLTVTSAQKNPTAFYLCASSPQGIRGEKLFFGSGTQLSVL.

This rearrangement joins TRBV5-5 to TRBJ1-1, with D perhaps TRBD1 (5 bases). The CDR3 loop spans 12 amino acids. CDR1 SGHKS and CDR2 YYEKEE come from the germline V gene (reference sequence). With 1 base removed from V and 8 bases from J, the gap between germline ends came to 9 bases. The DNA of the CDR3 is TGTGCCAGCAGCTTGATCGGACACGAAGCTTTCTTT. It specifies CASSLIGHEAFF.

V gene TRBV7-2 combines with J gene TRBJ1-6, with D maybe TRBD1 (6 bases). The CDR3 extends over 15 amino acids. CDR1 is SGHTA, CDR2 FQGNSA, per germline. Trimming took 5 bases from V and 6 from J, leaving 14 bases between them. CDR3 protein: CASSPQGQVNSPLHF. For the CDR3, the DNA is TGTGCCAGCAGCCCCCAGGGACAAGTTAATTCACCCCTCCACTTT.

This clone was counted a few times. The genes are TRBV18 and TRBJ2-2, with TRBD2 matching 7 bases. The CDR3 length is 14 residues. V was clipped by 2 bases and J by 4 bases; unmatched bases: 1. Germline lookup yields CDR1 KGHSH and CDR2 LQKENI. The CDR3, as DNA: TGTGCCAGCTCACCATCTAGCGGCACCGGGGAGCTGTTTTTT. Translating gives CASSPSSGTGELFF.

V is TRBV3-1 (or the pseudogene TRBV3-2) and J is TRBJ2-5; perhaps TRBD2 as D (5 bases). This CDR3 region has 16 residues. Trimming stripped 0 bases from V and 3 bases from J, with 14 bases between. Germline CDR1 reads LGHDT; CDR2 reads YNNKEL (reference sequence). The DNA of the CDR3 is TGTGCCAGCAGCCAAGAAAGAGTACTAGGAGAAGAGACCCAGTACTTC. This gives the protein CASSQERVLGEETQYF.

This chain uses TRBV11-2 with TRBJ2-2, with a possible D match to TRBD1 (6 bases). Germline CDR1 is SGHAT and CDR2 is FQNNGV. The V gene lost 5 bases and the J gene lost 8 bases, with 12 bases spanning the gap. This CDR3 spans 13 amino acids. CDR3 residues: CASSHGQGGELFF. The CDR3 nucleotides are TGTGCCAGCAGCCACGGCCAGGGGGGGGAGCTGTTTTTT.

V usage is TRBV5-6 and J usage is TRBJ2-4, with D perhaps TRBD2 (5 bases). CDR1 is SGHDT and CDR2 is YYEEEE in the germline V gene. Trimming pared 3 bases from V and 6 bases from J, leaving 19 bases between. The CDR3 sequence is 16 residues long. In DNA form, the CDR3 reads TGTGCCAGCAGCTCCTCGGGGTGGGGTACTATAAACATTCAGTACTTC. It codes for CASSSSGWGTINIQYF. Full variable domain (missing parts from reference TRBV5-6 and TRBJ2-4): DAGVTQSPTHLIKTRGQQVTLRCSPKSGHDTVSWYQQALGQGPQFIFQYYEEEERQRGNFPDRFSGHQFPNYSSELNVNALLLGDSALYLCASSSSGWGTINIQYFGAGTRLSVL.

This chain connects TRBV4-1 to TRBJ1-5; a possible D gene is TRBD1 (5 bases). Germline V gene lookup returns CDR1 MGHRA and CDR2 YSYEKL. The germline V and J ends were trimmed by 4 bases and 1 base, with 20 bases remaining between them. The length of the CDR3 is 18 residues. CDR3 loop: CASSLSPEQDGSNQPQHF. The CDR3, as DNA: TGCGCCAGCAGCCTATCCCCAGAACAGGACGGAAGCAATCAGCCCCAGCATTTT.

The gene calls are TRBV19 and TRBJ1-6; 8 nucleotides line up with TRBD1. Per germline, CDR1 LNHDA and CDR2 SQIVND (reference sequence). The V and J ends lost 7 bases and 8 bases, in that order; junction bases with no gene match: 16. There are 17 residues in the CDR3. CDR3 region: CASTWDRTPRGDSPLHF. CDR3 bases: TGTGCCAGTACATGGGACAGGACCCCCCGGGGGGATTCACCCCTCCACTTT.

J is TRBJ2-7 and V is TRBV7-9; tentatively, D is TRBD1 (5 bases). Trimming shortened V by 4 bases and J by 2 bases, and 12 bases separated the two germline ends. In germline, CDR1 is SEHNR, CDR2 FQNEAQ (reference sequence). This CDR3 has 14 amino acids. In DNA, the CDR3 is TGTGCCAGCAGCTCGACAGAACTCCCCTACGAGCAGTACTTC. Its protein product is CASSSTELPYEQYF.

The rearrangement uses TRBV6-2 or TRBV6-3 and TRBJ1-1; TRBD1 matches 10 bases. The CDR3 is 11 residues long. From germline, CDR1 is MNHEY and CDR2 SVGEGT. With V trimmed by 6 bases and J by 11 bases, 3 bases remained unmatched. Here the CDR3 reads CASSMDRGAFF. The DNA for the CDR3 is TGTGCCAGCAGCATGGACAGGGGGGCTTTCTTT.

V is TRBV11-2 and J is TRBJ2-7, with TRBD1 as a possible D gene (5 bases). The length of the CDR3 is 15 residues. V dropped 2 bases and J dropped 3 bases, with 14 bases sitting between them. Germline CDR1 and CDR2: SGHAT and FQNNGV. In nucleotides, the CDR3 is TGTGCCAGCAGCTTAAGGGGCTCCCCTGTCTACGAGCAGTACTTC. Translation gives CASSLRGSPVYEQYF.